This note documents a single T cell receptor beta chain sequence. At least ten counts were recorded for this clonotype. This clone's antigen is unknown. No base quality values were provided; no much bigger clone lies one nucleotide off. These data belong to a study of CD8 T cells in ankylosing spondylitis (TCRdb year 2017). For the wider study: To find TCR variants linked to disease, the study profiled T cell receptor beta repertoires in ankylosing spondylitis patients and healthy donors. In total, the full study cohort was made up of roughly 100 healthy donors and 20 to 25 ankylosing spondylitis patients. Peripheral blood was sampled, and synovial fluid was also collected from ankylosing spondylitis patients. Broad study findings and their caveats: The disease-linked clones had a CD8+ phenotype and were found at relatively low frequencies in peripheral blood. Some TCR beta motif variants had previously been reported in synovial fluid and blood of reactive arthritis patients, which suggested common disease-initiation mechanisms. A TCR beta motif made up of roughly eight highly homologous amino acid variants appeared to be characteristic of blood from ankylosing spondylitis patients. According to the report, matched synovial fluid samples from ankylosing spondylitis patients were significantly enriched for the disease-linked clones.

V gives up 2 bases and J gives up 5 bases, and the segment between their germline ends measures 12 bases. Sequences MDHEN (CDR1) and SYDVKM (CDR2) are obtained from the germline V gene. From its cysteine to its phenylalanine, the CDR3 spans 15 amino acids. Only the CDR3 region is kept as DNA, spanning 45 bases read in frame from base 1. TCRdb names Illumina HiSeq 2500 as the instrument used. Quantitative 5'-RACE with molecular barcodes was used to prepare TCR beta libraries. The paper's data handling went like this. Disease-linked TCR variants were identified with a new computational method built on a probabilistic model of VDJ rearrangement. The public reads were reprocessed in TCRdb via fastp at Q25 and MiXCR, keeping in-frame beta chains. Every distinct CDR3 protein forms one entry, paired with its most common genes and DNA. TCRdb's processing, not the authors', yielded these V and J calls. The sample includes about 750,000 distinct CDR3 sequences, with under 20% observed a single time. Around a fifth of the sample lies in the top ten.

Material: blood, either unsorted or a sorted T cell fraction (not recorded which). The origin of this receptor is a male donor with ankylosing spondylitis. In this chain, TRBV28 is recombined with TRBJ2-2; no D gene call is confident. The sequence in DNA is TGTGCCAGCAGTTTAGACCGAAAGTATACCGGGGAGCTGTTTTTT. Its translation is CASSLDRKYTGELFF.